The sequence of this T cell receptor (beta chain) was determined in a study of blood T cells in healthy people across ages. Whole-study results and caveats: The CMV status of each donor remained undetermined, and this could have confounded shifts in expanded clonotypes.

This CDR3 has 16 amino acids. Unmatched junction bases numbered 17, after V lost 5 bases and J lost 9 bases. This clonotype turned up a few times. Its matching antigen is unknown. It was with a sample-barcoded 5' primer and a J-beta primer mix that a second PCR of about 7 to 12 cycles was run. A tag from a template-switch adaptor with 12 random nucleotides marked each cDNA molecule. Each sample yielded at least 2.5 million CDR3-containing paired-end reads. Each CDR3 protein is one row after TCRdb ran MiXCR on the 5' RACE reads. This table holds more than 500,000 distinct CDR3 sequences, 25% to 35% found once. These data also formed part of another study, on T cells of mothers and their children. That source notes: Sequencing returned over 9 million TCR beta CDR3 reads per mother and about 3 million per child.

The V call is TRBV12-3 or TRBV12-4, the J call TRBJ2-5; 8 nucleotides match TRBD2. The receptor was derived from a boy under 10 years old in good health. The sequenced sample consisted of blood. CDR3 sequence reads: CASSLMGLGDLEPQYF. The CDR3 coding sequence is TGTGCCAGCAGTCTCATGGGACTAGGGGACCTTGAGCCCCAGTACTTC.